This record looks at one T cell receptor beta chain sequence and its context. The data belong to a study of PD-1 blockade in mismatch repair-deficient tumors. On the study more broadly: Patients had about a dozen mismatch repair-deficient cancer types and were previously treated and progressing.

The CDR3 extends over 15 amino acids. Germline lookup yields CDR1 LNHNV and CDR2 YYDKDF (reference sequence). V lost 1 base to trimming and J lost 2 bases, with 9 bases between them. Time point of the sample: archival surgical resection tumor tissue. Three pembrolizumab responders had their TCRs sequenced. Sequenced tumor came from stored surgical resections of three responders. Produced via immunoSEQ multiplex PCR; TCRdb's table is partial and in-frame only. The sample includes about 3,700 clones, around 78% of them seen just once. This receptor was identified in an adult with mismatch repair-deficient cancer. The chain uses TRBV15 and TRBJ2-1; D remains ambiguous. The sequences come from primary tumor tissue, collected from a patient treated with pembrolizumab. CDR3 nucleotide sequence: TGTGCCACCAGCAGAGTTTCATTTGCCTACAATGAGCAGTTCTTC. Its protein is CATSRVSFAYNEQFF.